The 22 T cell receptor beta chains listed next were all sequenced from one sample in a study of T cell responses to AZD1222 COVID-19 vaccine. Profiled with immunoSEQ multiplex PCR; TCRdb holds only in-frame clones, not every one. Of 110,000 to 150,000 clones detected, around 93% appear once; the ten largest clones hold around 3.5%. Sequencing was performed on peripheral blood, taken 28 days after the second AZD1222 dose. These receptors originate from an adult who received the AZD1222 COVID-19 vaccine.

The V and J genes are TRBV30 and TRBJ2-4, with D tentatively TRBD1 (6 bases). The CDR3 sequence is 12 residues long. Germline-derived CDR1 and CDR2 are GTSNPN and SVGIG (reference sequence). V was shortened by 1 base and J by 7 bases, with 8 bases between the two germline ends. The CDR3 here is CAWSAGANIQYF. The CDR3 coding sequence is TGTGCCTGGAGTGCAGGGGCGAACATTCAGTACTTC.

V usage is TRBV10-3 and J usage is TRBJ2-3; 7 positions agree with TRBD2. The V and J ends lost 7 bases and 6 bases, in that order; junction bases with no gene match: 7. Germline V gene sequence: CDR1 ENHRY, CDR2 SYGVKD. The CDR3 length is 13 residues. In DNA form, the CDR3 reads TGTGCCATCACTCCCGGGACTACCGATACGCAGTATTTT. Residues: CAITPGTTDTQYF.

This chain uses TRBV7-9 with TRBJ2-7; 9 bases match TRBD1. V lost 5 bases and J lost 4; bases outside the gene matches: 6. This CDR3 has 14 amino acids. Germline V gene lookup returns CDR1 SEHNR and CDR2 FQNEAQ (reference sequence). In nucleotides, the CDR3 is TGTGCCAGCAGCCCGGGGGACAGGGCTTACGAGCAGTACTTC. It is translated as CASSPGDRAYEQYF. Full variable domain (rest looked up from reference TRBV7-9 and TRBJ2-7): DTGVSQNPRHKITKRGQNVTFRCDPISEHNRLYWYRQTLGQGPEFLTYFQNEAQLEKSRLLSDRFSAERPKGSFSTLEIQRTEQGDSAMYLCASSPGDRAYEQYFGPGTRLTVT.

This chain joins TRBV11-3 and TRBJ2-2; D might be TRBD1 (6 bases). The V end lost 6 bases, the J end lost 0 bases, and 8 bases lay between the germline ends. In germline, CDR1 is SGHNT, CDR2 YENEEA. The CDR3 spans 14 residues. Here the CDR3 reads CASRGQPNTGELFF. In DNA form, the CDR3 reads TGTGCCAGCAGAGGACAGCCGAACACCGGGGAGCTGTTTTTT.

This clone was recorded only once. V gene TRBV11-3 combines with J gene TRBJ2-2; D is undetermined. This CDR3 contains 14 residues. Germline CDR1 reads SGHNT; CDR2 reads YENEEA. V shed 5 bases and J shed 7 bases, with 14 bases lying between them. The CDR3 protein is CASSPGRANGELFF. CDR3 in DNA: TGTGCCAGCAGCCCCGGACGGGCGAACGGGGAGCTGTTTTTT.

The gene calls are TRBV4-3 and TRBJ1-4; D ambiguous. This CDR3 region has 13 residues. The V and J ends lost 0 bases and 8 bases respectively, with 7 bases between them. Looked up from germline, CDR1 is LGHNA and CDR2 is YSLEER. The CDR3: CASSQDRREKLFF. CDR3 DNA: TGCGCCAGCAGCCAAGATCGGAGGGAAAAACTGTTTTTT.

There are a few counts of this clone. This chain uses TRBV7-9 with TRBJ1-1; a possible D gene is TRBD1 (5 bases). CDR3 length equals 14 residues. Trimming stripped 2 bases from V and 7 bases from J, with 14 bases between. The V gene's germline CDR1 is SEHNR and CDR2 FQNEAQ (reference sequence). CDR3 residues: CASSLMGRAIEAFF. The CDR3 DNA follows: TGTGCCAGCAGCTTAATGGGACGGGCGATTGAAGCTTTCTTT.

This chain joins TRBV27 and TRBJ2-7; the D gene is possibly TRBD2 (5 bases). V lost 0 bases and J lost 7, with 10 bases in between. There are 13 residues in the CDR3. The germline CDR1 and CDR2 sequences are MNHEY and SMNVEV (reference sequence). The CDR3 sequence is CASSLSIAWEQYF. The CDR3, as DNA: TGTGCCAGCAGTTTATCGATAGCGTGGGAGCAGTACTTC.

This chain joins TRBV10-3 and TRBJ1-5, with D uncertain. Trimming pared 1 base from V and 1 base from J, leaving 2 bases between. CDR3 length: 13 amino acids. The germline V gene encodes CDR1 ENHRY and CDR2 SYGVKD. This chain's CDR3 is CAISEWSNQPQHF. DNA of the CDR3: TGTGCCATCAGTGAGTGGAGCAATCAGCCCCAGCATTTT.

CDR3 amino acids: CASSQHGVAPNEQYF. The DNA for the CDR3 is TGCGCCAGCAGCCAACACGGTGTTGCCCCAAACGAGCAGTACTTC. This chain joins TRBV4-1 and TRBJ2-7; D call uncertain. CDR3 length equals 15 residues. Between the trimmed V and J ends, which lost 2 bases and 5 bases, there was a span of 16 bases. Germline-derived CDR1 and CDR2 are MGHRA and YSYEKL.

The rearrangement joins TRBV20-1 to TRBJ2-7; a weak D match, TRBD2 (6 bases). This CDR3 is built from 15 residues. The V gene lost 3 bases and the J gene lost 0 bases, with 15 bases spanning the gap. CDR1 and CDR2 (germline): DFQATT, SNEGSKA (reference sequence). The CDR3 loop reads CSASHSGTSSYEQYF. CDR3 bases: TGCAGTGCTAGTCACTCCGGGACTTCCTCCTACGAGCAGTACTTC.

This clone was seen only a few times. The chain uses TRBV19 and TRBJ2-7; possible D gene TRBD2, 5 bases. The V gene lost 5 bases and the J gene lost 0 bases, with 14 bases spanning the gap. This CDR3 region has 15 residues. Germline V lookup: CDR1 LNHDA, CDR2 SQIVND (reference sequence). CDR3 sequence reads: CASSPVGVSSYEQYF. The CDR3 coding sequence is TGTGCCAGTAGTCCGGTCGGGGTTAGCTCCTACGAGCAGTACTTC. The full variable domain, rest sourced from reference TRBV19 and TRBJ2-7, is DGGITQSPKYLFRKEGQNVTLSCEQNLNHDAMYWYRQDPGQGLRLIYYSQIVNDFQKGDIAEGYSVSREKKESFPLTVTSAQKNPTAFYLCASSPVGVSSYEQYFGPGTRLTVT.

The chain links TRBV25-1 to TRBJ1-4, with TRBD1 matching 7 bases. This CDR3 contains 15 residues. Germline lookup yields CDR1 MGHDK and CDR2 SYGVNS. The junction had 6 bases not matched to a gene; V was cut back by 8 bases and J by 0 bases. The DNA for the CDR3 is TGTGCCAGCGGGGGGACAGCGGCAACTAATGAAAAACTGTTTTTT. It translates to CASGGTAATNEKLFF.

The rearrangement links TRBV28 to TRBJ1-5, with a weak D call TRBD1 (5 bases). Trimming removed 7 bases from V and 10 bases from J, with 14 bases in between. This CDR3 contains 12 residues. Germline assignment: CDR1 MDHEN and CDR2 SYDVKM. The CDR3 nucleotides are TGTGCCAGCAATGAGGGGTGGCAACCCCAGCATTTT. Translation gives CASNEGWQPQHF.

This rearrangement joins TRBV27 to TRBJ1-3; D not certain. Trimming stripped 3 bases from V and 0 bases from J, with 12 bases between. Germline V gene sequence: CDR1 MNHEY, CDR2 SMNVEV (reference sequence). The CDR3 runs 16 residues. The DNA of the CDR3 is TGTGCCAGCAGTTTCGGCAGACCTGACTCTGGAAACACCATATATTTT. Translated, it gives CASSFGRPDSGNTIYF.

V usage is TRBV5-4 and J usage is TRBJ1-1; D remains unclear. The V gene lost 4 bases and the J gene lost 1 base, with 11 bases spanning the gap. Per the germline V gene, CDR1 is SGHNT and CDR2 is YYREEE (reference sequence). The CDR3 contains 14 residues. As DNA, the CDR3 is TGTGCCAGCAGCGTAGTAAGTAAGAACACTGAAGCTTTCTTT. This encodes CASSVVSKNTEAFF.

This chain uses TRBV5-1 with TRBJ1-2; no reliable D call. Germline V gene data show CDR1 as SGHRS and CDR2 as YFSETQ. The ends were cut back, 0 bases at V and 10 bases at J, with 10 bases in the middle. The CDR3 totals 12 residues. CDR3 nucleotides: TGCGCCAGCAGCTTGGGGGCTACGACCTACACCTTC. Translated, it gives CASSLGATTYTF.

This chain links TRBV24-1 with TRBJ2-2; D might be TRBD1 or TRBD2, each matching 6 bases. V lost 9 bases, J lost 3 bases, and 16 bases lay in between. Looked up from germline, CDR1 is KGHDR and CDR2 is SFDVKD. CDR3 size: 15 residues. DNA of the CDR3: TGTGCCACCCGACAGGAGGGGGTGGACACCGGGGAGCTGTTTTTT. Translated: CATRQEGVDTGELFF.

This chain joins TRBV7-2 and TRBJ1-2; possibly TRBD1 for D (6 bases). This CDR3 contains 15 residues. V lost 3 bases, J lost 4 bases, and 15 bases lay in between. Germline V gives CDR1 SGHTA, CDR2 FQGNSA. This chain's CDR3 is CASSFGQGSFYGYTF. CDR3 DNA sequence: TGTGCCAGCAGCTTCGGGCAGGGGAGTTTCTATGGCTACACCTTC.

This chain uses TRBV19 with TRBJ2-7; D possibly corresponds to TRBD2 (6 bases). Germline V gives CDR1 LNHDA, CDR2 SQIVND (reference sequence). V dropped 5 bases and J dropped 6 bases, with 23 bases sitting between them. The CDR3 spans 16 residues. DNA of the CDR3: TGTGCCAGTAGTCCGAAAGGCGGGACTCGGCCCCTCGAGCAGTACTTC. As protein: CASSPKGGTRPLEQYF. Looking up the rest from reference TRBV19 and TRBJ2-7 gives the full variable domain: DGGITQSPKYLFRKEGQNVTLSCEQNLNHDAMYWYRQDPGQGLRLIYYSQIVNDFQKGDIAEGYSVSREKKESFPLTVTSAQKNPTAFYLCASSPKGGTRPLEQYFGPGTRLTVT.

The chain links TRBV10-3 to TRBJ1-5; D gene ambiguous. CDR1 ENHRY and CDR2 SYGVKD come from the germline V gene. The CDR3 length is 16 residues. V was trimmed by 6 bases and J by 1 base, leaving 16 bases between them. CDR3 coding DNA: TGTGCCATCAGCCGGGCTGGGTGGCAGAGCAATCAGCCCCAGCATTTT. As protein: CAISRAGWQSNQPQHF.

This chain joins TRBV6-5 and TRBJ1-5; D not certain. CDR3 size: 13 residues. Trimming pared 6 bases from V and 11 bases from J, leaving 17 bases between. The germline V gene encodes CDR1 MNHEY and CDR2 SVGAGI. The DNA of the CDR3 is TGTGCCAGCAGCCGCGCCTCTGGGAGAACCCAGCATTTT. Its protein product is CASSRASGRTQHF.